Sequencing of this TCR beta chain was carried out in a study of CD8 T cells in Susac syndrome. When the RNA was reverse transcribed, random hexamers were used with an input of roughly 0.45 to 1 ug. One entry per CDR3 protein results from TCRdb running MiXCR on the immunoSEQ multiplex PCR reads. The sample has under 85,000 distinct CDR3 sequences; approximately 95% are singletons. The J segment lost 8 bases and the V segment lost 2 bases, leaving 3 bases of the junction unmatched. In germline, CDR1 is SGHRS, CDR2 YFSETQ. CDR3 size: 14 residues. The origin of this receptor is a human donor with Susac syndrome. The V and J genes are TRBV5-1 and TRBJ2-1; TRBD1 agrees at 11 bases. Input material: CD8+ T cells from PBMCs. CDR3 sequence: CASSFRTGGDEQFF. CDR3 bases: TGCGCCAGCAGCTTCAGGACAGGGGGCGATGAGCAGTTCTTC.